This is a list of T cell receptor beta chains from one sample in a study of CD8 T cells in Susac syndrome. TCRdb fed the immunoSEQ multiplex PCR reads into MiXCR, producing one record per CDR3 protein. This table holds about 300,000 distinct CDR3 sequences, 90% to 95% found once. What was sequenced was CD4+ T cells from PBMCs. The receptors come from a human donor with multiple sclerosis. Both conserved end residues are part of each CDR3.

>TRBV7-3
CASSLNPLSGELFF
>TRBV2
CASSVVWDRGYNEQFF
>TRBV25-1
CASRKSGGGETQYF
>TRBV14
CASSQGVETQYF
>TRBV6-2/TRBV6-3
CASSPGLAQADTQYF
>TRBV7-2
CASSWGPHSYEQYF
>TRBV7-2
CASSSTGQLGYTF
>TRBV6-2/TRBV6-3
CASSPRGRPNTEAFF
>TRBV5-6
CASSLERPWSGYTF
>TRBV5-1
CASSFRPDQSYEQYF
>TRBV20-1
CSARPLAGDPYEQYF